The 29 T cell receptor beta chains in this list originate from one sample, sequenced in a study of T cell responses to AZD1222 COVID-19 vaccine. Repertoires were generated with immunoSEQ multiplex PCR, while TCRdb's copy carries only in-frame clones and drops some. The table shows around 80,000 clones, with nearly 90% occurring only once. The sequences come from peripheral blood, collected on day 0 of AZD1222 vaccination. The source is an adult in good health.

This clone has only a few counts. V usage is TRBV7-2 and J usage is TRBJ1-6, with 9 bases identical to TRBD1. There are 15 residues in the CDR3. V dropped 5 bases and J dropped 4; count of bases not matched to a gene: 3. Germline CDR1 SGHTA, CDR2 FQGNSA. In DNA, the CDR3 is TGTGCCAGCAGCACCGGACAGGGGTATAATTCACCCCTCCACTTT. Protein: CASSTGQGYNSPLHF.

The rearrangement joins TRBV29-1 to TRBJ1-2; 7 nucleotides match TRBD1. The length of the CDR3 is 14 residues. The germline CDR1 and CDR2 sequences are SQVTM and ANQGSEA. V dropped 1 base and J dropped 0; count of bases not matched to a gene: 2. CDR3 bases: TGCAGCGTTGAAGGGACAGGAGCTAACTATGGCTACACCTTC. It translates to CSVEGTGANYGYTF.

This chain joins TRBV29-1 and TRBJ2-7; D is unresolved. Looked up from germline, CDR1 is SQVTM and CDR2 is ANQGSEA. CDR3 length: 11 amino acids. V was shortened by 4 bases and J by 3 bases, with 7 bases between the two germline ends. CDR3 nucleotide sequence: TGCAGCGTTGGCCCGATCTACGAGCAGTACGTC. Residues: CSVGPIYEQYV.

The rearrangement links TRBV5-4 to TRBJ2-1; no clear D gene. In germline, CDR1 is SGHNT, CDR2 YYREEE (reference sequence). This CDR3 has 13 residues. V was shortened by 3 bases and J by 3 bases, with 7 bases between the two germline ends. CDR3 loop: CASSSPNYNEQFF. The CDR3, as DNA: TGTGCCAGCAGCTCACCGAACTACAATGAGCAGTTCTTC. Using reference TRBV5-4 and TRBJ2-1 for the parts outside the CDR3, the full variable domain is ETGVTQSPTHLIKTRGQQVTLRCSSQSGHNTVSWYQQALGQGPQFIFQYYREEENGRGNFPPRFSGLQFPNYSSELNVNALELDDSALYLCASSSPNYNEQFFGPGTRLTVL.

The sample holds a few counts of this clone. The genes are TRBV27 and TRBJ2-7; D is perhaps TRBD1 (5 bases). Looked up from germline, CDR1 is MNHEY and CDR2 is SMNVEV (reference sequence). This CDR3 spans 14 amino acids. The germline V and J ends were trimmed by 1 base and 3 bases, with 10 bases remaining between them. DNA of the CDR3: TGTGCCAGCAGTTTATTGTCAGGGAACTACGAGCAGTACTTC. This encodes CASSLLSGNYEQYF.

The CDR3 nucleotides read TGTGCCAGCAGCCGGAGAGAAAACAGGGGGAGTGGGACCGGGGAGCTGTTTTTT. Protein: CASSRRENRGSGTGELFF. J is TRBJ2-2 and V is TRBV7-2; 8 bases match TRBD1. After removal of 5 bases from V and 5 bases from J, the junction contained 16 bases not matched to a gene. Germline CDR1 SGHTA, CDR2 FQGNSA. The CDR3 is 18 amino acids. The full variable domain, with the rest looked up from reference TRBV7-2 and TRBJ2-2, is GAGVSQSPSNKVTEKGKDVELRCDPISGHTALYWYRQSLGQGLEFLIYFQGNSAPDKSGLPSDRFSAERTGGSVSTLTIQRTQQEDSAVYLCASSRRENRGSGTGELFFGEGSRLTVL.

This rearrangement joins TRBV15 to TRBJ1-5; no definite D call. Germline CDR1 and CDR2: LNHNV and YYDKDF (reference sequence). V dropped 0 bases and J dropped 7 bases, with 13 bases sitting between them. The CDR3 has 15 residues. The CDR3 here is CATSRDVGSEQPQHF. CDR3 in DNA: TGTGCCACCAGCAGAGATGTCGGCAGTGAGCAGCCCCAGCATTTT.

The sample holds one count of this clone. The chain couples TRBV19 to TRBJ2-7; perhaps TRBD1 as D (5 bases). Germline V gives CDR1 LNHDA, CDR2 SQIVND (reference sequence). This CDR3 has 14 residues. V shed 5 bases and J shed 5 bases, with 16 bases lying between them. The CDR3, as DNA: TGTGCCAGTAGTGCAGGGAAAGGCCAAGACGAGCAGTACTTC. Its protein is CASSAGKGQDEQYF.

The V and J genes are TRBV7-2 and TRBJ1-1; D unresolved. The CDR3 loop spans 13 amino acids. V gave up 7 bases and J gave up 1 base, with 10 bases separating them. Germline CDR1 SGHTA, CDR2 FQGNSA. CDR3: CASTLSGNTEAFF. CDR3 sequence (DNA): TGTGCCAGCACCCTTAGTGGGAACACTGAAGCTTTCTTT. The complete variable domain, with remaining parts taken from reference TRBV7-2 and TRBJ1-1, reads GAGVSQSPSNKVTEKGKDVELRCDPISGHTALYWYRQSLGQGLEFLIYFQGNSAPDKSGLPSDRFSAERTGGSVSTLTIQRTQQEDSAVYLCASTLSGNTEAFFGQGTRLTVV.

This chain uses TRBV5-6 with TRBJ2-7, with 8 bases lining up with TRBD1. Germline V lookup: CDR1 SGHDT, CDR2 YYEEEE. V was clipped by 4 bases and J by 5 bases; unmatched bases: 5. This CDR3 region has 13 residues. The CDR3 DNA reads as TGTGCCAGCAGCCAGGACAGGGCCCACGAGCAGTACGTC. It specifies CASSQDRAHEQYV.

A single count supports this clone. The CDR3: CASSSSRGGSYGYTF. CDR3 DNA: TGTGCCAGCAGCTCTAGCAGGGGGGGGTCCTATGGCTACACCTTC. The V call is TRBV7-2, the J call TRBJ1-2; 7 positions match TRBD1. The CDR3 is 15 amino acids. The V gene end was trimmed by 4 bases and the J gene end by 4 bases; junction bases not matched to a gene: 9. The germline V gene encodes CDR1 SGHTA and CDR2 FQGNSA.

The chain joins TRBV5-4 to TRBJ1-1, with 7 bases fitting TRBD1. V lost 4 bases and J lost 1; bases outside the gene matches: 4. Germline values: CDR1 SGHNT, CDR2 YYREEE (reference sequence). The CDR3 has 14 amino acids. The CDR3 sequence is CASSRDRGNTEAFF. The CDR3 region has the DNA TGTGCCAGCAGCAGGGACAGAGGGAACACTGAAGCTTTCTTT.

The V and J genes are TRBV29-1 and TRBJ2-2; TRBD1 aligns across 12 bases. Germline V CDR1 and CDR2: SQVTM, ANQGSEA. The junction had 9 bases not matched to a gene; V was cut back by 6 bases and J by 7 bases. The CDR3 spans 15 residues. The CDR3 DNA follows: TGCAGCGTCACCGGGACAGGGGGCTGGGACGGGGAGCTGTTTTTT. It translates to CSVTGTGGWDGELFF.

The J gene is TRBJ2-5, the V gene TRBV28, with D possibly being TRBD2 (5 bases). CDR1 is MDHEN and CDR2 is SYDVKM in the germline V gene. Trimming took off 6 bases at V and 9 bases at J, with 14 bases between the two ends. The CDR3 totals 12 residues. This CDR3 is CASSFGLPAQYF. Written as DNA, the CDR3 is TGTGCCAGCAGCTTCGGACTGCCGGCCCAGTACTTC.

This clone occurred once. For the CDR3, the DNA is TGTGCCATCAGTGAGAAGGTGCGCACTGAAGCTTTCTTT. Its protein product is CAISEKVRTEAFF. This chain connects TRBV10-3 to TRBJ1-1; D unclear. The CDR3 sequence is 13 residues long. CDR1 ENHRY and CDR2 SYGVKD come from the germline V gene. Between the trimmed V and J ends, which lost 2 bases and 4 bases, there was a span of 8 bases.

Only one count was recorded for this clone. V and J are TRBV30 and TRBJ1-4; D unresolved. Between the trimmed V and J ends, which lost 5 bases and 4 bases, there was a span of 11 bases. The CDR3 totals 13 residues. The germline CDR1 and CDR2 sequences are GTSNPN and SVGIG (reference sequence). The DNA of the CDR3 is TGTGCCTGGGGTGGGGTTCTTAATGAAAAACTGTTTTTT. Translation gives CAWGGVLNEKLFF.

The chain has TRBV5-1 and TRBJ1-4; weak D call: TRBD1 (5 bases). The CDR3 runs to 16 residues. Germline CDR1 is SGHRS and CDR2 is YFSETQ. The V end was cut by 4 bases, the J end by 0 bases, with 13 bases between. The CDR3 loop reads CASSRDWGSTNEKLFF. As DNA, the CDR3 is TGCGCCAGCAGCCGGGACTGGGGGTCAACTAATGAAAAACTGTTTTTT.

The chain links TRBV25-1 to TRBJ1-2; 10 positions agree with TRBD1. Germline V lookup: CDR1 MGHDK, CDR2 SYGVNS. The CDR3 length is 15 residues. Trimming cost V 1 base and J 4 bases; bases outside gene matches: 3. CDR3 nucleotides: TGTGCCAGCAGTGAATGGACAGGGGGATCCTATGGCTACACCTTC. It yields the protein CASSEWTGGSYGYTF.

The CDR3 region is CAWSVLGATNEKLFF. The DNA for the CDR3 is TGTGCCTGGAGTGTACTGGGCGCAACTAATGAAAAACTGTTTTTT. The rearrangement links TRBV30 to TRBJ1-4; D is ambiguous. Germline CDR1 is GTSNPN and CDR2 is SVGIG (reference sequence). The CDR3 runs to 15 residues. Trimming took off 0 bases at V and 0 bases at J, with 8 bases between the two ends. The full variable domain, with the rest looked up from reference TRBV30 and TRBJ1-4, is SQTIHQWPATLVQPVGSPLSLECTVEGTSNPNLYWYRQAAGRGLQLLFYSVGIGQISSEVPQNLSASRPQDRQFILSSKKLLLSDSGFYLCAWSVLGATNEKLFFGSGTQLSVL.

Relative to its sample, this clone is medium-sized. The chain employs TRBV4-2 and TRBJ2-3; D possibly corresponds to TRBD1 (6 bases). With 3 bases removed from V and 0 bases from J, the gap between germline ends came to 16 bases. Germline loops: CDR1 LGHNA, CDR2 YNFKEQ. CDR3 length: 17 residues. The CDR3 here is CASSHFTGPASTDTQYF. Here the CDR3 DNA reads TGTGCCAGCAGCCATTTCACAGGGCCTGCTAGCACAGATACGCAGTATTTT.

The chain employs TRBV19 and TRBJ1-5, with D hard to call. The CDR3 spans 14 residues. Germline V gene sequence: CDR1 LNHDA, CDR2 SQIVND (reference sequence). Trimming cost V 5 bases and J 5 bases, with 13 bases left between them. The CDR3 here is CASSFAGRYQPQHF. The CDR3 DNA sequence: TGTGCCAGTAGTTTCGCCGGTCGCTATCAGCCCCAGCATTTT.

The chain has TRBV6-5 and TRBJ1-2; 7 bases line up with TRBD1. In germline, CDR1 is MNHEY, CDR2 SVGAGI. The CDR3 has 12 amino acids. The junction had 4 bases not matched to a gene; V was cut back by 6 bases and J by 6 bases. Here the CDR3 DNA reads TGTGCCAGCAGGACCGGGACAGATGGCTACACCTTC. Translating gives CASRTGTDGYTF.

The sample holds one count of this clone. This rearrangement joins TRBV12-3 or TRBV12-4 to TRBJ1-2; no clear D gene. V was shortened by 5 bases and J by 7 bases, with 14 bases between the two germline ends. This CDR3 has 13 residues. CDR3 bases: TGTGCCAGCAGTCGGCATGCGGGGTTTGGCTACACCTTC. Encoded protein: CASSRHAGFGYTF.

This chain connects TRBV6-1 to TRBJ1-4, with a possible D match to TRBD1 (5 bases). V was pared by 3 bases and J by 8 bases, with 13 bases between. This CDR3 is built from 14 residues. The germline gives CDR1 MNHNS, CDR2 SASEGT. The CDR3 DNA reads TGTGCCAGCAGTGATAAGGGGTTGAACGAAAAACTGTTTTTT. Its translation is CASSDKGLNEKLFF.

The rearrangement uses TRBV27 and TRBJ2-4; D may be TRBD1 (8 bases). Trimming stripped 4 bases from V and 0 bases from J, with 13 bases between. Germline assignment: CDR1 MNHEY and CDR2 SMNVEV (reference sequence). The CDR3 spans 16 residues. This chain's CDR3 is CASSSQGGLAKNIQYF. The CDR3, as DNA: TGTGCCAGCAGTTCACAGGGGGGGTTAGCCAAAAACATTCAGTACTTC.

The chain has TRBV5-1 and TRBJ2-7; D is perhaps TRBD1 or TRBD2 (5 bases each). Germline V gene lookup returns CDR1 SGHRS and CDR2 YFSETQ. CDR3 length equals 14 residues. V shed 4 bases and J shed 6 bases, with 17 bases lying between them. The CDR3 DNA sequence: TGCGCCAGCAGCCCGATCCAGGGAGTGGGCGAGCAGTACTTC. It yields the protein CASSPIQGVGEQYF.

This chain's CDR3 is CASSKRTGPNEKLFF. CDR3 in DNA: TGTGCCAGCAGTAAAAGGACAGGGCCGAATGAAAAACTGTTTTTT. The gene calls are TRBV6-5 and TRBJ1-4; TRBD1 aligns across 8 bases. The V and J ends lost 5 bases and 5 bases, in that order; junction bases with no gene match: 7. This CDR3 has 15 residues. CDR1 and CDR2 (germline): MNHEY, SVGAGI.

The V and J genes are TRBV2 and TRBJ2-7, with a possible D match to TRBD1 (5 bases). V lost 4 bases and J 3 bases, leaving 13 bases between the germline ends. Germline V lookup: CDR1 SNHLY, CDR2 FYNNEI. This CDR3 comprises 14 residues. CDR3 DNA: TGTGCCAGCAGTGGGCAAGGGGCGGACTACGAGCAGTACGTC. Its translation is CASSGQGADYEQYV.

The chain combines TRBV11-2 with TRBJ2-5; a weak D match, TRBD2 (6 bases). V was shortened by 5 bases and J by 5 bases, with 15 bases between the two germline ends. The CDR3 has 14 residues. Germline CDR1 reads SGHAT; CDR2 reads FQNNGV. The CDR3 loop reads CASSPNSGRETQYF. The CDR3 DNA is TGTGCCAGCAGCCCCAATTCAGGGAGGGAGACCCAGTACTTC.